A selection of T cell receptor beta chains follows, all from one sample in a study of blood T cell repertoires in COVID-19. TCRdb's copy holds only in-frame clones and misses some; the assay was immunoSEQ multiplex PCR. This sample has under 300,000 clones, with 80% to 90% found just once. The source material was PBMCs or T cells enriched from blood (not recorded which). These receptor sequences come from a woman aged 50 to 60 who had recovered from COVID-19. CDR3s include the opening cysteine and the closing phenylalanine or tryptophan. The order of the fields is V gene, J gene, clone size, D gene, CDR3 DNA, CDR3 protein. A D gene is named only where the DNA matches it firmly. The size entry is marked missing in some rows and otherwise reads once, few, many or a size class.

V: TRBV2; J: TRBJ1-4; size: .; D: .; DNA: TGTGCCAGCAAACTGATTAATGAAAAACTGTTTTTT; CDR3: CASKLINEKLFF
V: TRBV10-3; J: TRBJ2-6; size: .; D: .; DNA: TGTGCCATCCGGGGGACGGGACCCTCTGGGGCCAACGTCCTGACTTTC; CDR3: CAIRGTGPSGANVLTF
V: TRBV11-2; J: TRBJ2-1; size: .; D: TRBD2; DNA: TGTGCCAGCAGGCCTAGACTAGCGGAAATGGGGATCCATGAGCAGTTCTTC; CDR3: CASRPRLAEMGIHEQFF
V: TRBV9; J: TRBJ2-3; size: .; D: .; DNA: TGTGCCAGCAGCCCTCTCGCGAACCCAGATACGCAGTATTTT; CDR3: CASSPLANPDTQYF
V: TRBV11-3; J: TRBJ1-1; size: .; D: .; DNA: TGTGCCAGCAGCTTAGAAGGGGTTACTGAAGCTTTCTTT; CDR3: CASSLEGVTEAFF
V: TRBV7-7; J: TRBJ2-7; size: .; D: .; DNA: TGTGCTAGCAGCTTAGGGAGTGTATACGAGCAGTACTTC; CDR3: CASSLGSVYEQYF
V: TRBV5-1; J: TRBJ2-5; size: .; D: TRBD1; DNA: TGCGCCAGCAGCCCAACCGGGACAGGGGAAGAGACCCAGTACTTC; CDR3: CASSPTGTGEETQYF
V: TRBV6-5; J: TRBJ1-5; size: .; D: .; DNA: TGTGCCAGCCGGGAGGTAGTCAGGCAGCCCCAGCATTTT; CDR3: CASREVVRQPQHF
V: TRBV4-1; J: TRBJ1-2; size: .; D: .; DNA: TGCGCCAGCAGCCAAGATGCGGCCTTTAACTATGGCTACACCTTC; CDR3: CASSQDAAFNYGYTF
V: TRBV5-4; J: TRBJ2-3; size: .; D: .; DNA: TGTGCCAGCAGCTTGGAACAGTTGGGCACAGATACGCAGTATTTT; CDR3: CASSLEQLGTDTQYF
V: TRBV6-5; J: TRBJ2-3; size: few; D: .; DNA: TGTGCCAGCAGTTACGGAGGGGCCGGATATACGCAGTATTTT; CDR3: CASSYGGAGYTQYF
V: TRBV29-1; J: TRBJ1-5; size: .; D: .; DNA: TGCAGCGTTGAGGGGCAGGGTGATCAGCCCCAGCATTTT; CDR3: CSVEGQGDQPQHF
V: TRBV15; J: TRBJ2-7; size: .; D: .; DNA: TGTGCCACCAGCAGAGATCGTCCGTACGAGCAGTACTTC; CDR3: CATSRDRPYEQYF
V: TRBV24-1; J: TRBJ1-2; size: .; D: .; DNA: TGTGCCACCAGTGATTTGCCGGGGGATCACGGCTACACCTTC; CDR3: CATSDLPGDHGYTF
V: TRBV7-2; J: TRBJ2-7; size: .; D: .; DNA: TGTGCCAGCAGCCAGGGTCTGGGGTACGAGCAGTACTTC; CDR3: CASSQGLGYEQYF
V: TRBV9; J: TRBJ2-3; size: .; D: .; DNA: TGTGCCAGCAGCGTAGCTCCCCTCGCAGAAGATACGCAGTATTTT; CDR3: CASSVAPLAEDTQYF
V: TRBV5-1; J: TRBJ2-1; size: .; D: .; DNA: TGCGCCAGCAGCTTGGAGAGGACCCGGGGTGAGCAGTTCTTC; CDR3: CASSLERTRGEQFF
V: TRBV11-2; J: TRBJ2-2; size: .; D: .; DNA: TGTGCCAGCAGCTTATATGGCTTCGGCGGGGAAACCGGGGAGCTGTTTTTT; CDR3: CASSLYGFGGETGELFF
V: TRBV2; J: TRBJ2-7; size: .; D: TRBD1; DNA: TGTGCCAGCCTGGACAGGGTTAGCTCCTACGAGCAGTACTTC; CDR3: CASLDRVSSYEQYF
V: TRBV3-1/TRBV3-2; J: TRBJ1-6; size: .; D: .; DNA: TGTGCCAGCAGCCAAGATTGGGTAGGGGATAATTCACCCCTCCACTTT; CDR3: CASSQDWVGDNSPLHF